This T cell receptor beta chain was profiled in a study of cytomegalovirus exposure and HLA in healthy donors. General study findings and limits: The classifier, whose performance was assessed in both the original and validation cohorts, reportedly diagnosed cytomegalovirus status with high specificity and sensitivity.

With respect to this clone: The antigen is undetermined.

The V and J ends lost 4 bases and 6 bases respectively, with 12 bases between them. Germline CDR1 is SNHLY and CDR2 is FYNNEI. This CDR3 spans 13 amino acids. Amplification used 60 Vbeta primers and 13 Jbeta primers. Assay: immunoSEQ multiplex PCR; the TCRdb copy retains only in-frame clones and omits some. The sample includes 150,000 or so clones, roughly 73% of them seen just once. This TCR derives from a woman younger than 30 in good health and CMV-seronegative. The sequencing input was PBMCs. J is TRBJ1-1 and V is TRBV2; D is possibly TRBD1 (5 bases). In DNA form, the CDR3 reads TGTGCCAGCAGTGGGGGGGATTTGGCTGAAGCTTTCTTT. Its protein is CASSGGDLAEAFF. Variable domain in full (rest from reference TRBV2 and TRBJ1-1): EPEVTQTPSHQVTQMGQEVILRCVPISNHLYFYWYRQILGQKVEFLVSFYNNEISEKSEIFDDQFSVERPDGSNFTLKIRSTKLEDSAMYFCASSGGDLAEAFFGQGTRLTVV.